A selection of T cell receptor beta chains follows, all from one sample in a study of shared clonotypes between healthy human individuals. Data came from immunoSEQ multiplex PCR; TCRdb stores just in-frame clones and leaves some out. This sample yields about 600,000 clones, of which around 97% are seen a single time; approximately 0.057% belongs to the top ten. Sequenced: naive CD4+ T cells sorted from blood. These receptors were taken from a young woman in good health. The CDR3 runs from the conserved cysteine through the conserved F or W. The order of the fields is J gene, D gene, V gene, CDR3 length, clone size, CDR3 DNA, CDR3 protein. A D gene is named only where the DNA matches it firmly. Part of the rows lack a size; the others show once, few, many or a class for expanded clones.

J: TRBJ2-1
D: NA
V: TRBV18
length: 15
size: NA
DNA: TGTGCCAGCTCACCAAAAAGACTGCGTTCACGGGAGCAGTTCTTC
CDR3: CASSPKRLRSREQFF

J: TRBJ2-2
D: NA
V: TRBV13
length: 14
size: NA
DNA: TGTGCCAGCAGCTTAAGTGGGGGCGCCGGGGAGCTGTTTTTT
CDR3: CASSLSGGAGELFF

J: TRBJ2-2
D: NA
V: TRBV7-8
length: 14
size: NA
DNA: TGTGCCAGCAGCTCGGGACTTCACACCGGGGAGCTGTTTTTT
CDR3: CASSSGLHTGELFF

J: TRBJ2-7
D: TRBD1
V: TRBV28
length: 15
size: NA
DNA: TGTGCCAGCAGTTCAGGGACAGGGGGTTCGTACGAGCAGTACTTC
CDR3: CASSSGTGGSYEQYF

J: TRBJ2-3
D: NA
V: TRBV5-4
length: 15
size: NA
DNA: TGTGCCAGCAGCTTGGAGGTGGGGGCGCCGAATACGCAGTATTTT
CDR3: CASSLEVGAPNTQYF

J: TRBJ1-2
D: NA
V: TRBV7-9
length: 19
size: once
DNA: TGTGCCAGCAGCCCTAGTCGTCGGGCCCCCGGAAGAGGAGACTATGGCTACACCTTC
CDR3: CASSPSRRAPGRGDYGYTF

J: TRBJ2-5
D: TRBD1
V: TRBV7-7
length: 15
size: once
DNA: TGTGCCAGCAGCCTTTCTCGGACAGGGGTAGAGACCCAGTACTTC
CDR3: CASSLSRTGVETQYF

J: TRBJ1-1
D: NA
V: TRBV10-1
length: 12
size: NA
DNA: TGCGCCAGCAGTGGACGGGGGACTGAAGCTTTCTTT
CDR3: CASSGRGTEAFF

J: TRBJ2-5
D: NA
V: TRBV5-1
length: 15
size: once
DNA: TGCGCCAGCAGCTTGGCTTTCATCGAGATAGAGACCCAGTACTTC
CDR3: CASSLAFIEIETQYF

J: TRBJ2-3
D: TRBD2
V: TRBV5-1
length: 16
size: once
DNA: TGCGCCAGCAGCCGCATTACTAGCGGGAAGGGGGATACGCAGTATTTT
CDR3: CASSRITSGKGDTQYF

J: TRBJ2-3
D: TRBD2
V: TRBV14
length: 20
size: NA
DNA: TGTGCCAGCAGCCCCCGGTGGGGACTAGCGGGAGTTGATGGCACAGATACGCAGTATTTT
CDR3: CASSPRWGLAGVDGTDTQYF

J: TRBJ2-7
D: TRBD1
V: TRBV15
length: 15
size: NA
DNA: TGTGCCACCAGCAGAGACAGGGGGAACTCCTACGAGCAGTACTTC
CDR3: CATSRDRGNSYEQYF

J: TRBJ2-7
D: TRBD2
V: TRBV7-2
length: 15
size: NA
DNA: TGTGCCAGCAGCTTAGCGGCCGGGGGGAACTACGAGCAGTACTTC
CDR3: CASSLAAGGNYEQYF

J: TRBJ2-6
D: NA
V: TRBV28
length: 17
size: NA
DNA: TGTGCCAGCAGGACGGCCTCAGGGCCCTCTGGGGCCAACGTCCTGACTTTC
CDR3: CASRTASGPSGANVLTF

J: TRBJ1-2
D: TRBD1
V: TRBV6-5
length: 16
size: NA
DNA: TGTGCCAGCAGTTACACTAGACCGACAGGGGGCTTCGGCTACACCTTC
CDR3: CASSYTRPTGGFGYTF